This T cell receptor beta chain was documented in a study of cytomegalovirus exposure and HLA in healthy donors. Use of 60 Vbeta and 13 Jbeta primers characterized the PCR. Clones were read by immunoSEQ multiplex PCR, and TCRdb kept only the in-frame ones, dropping some. This sample has approximately 130,000 clones; almost 85% occur once, and the top ten carry around 1.5%. Looked up from germline, CDR1 is SGHRS and CDR2 is YFSETQ. The CDR3 is made up of 14 amino acids. V gave up 4 bases and J gave up 8 bases; unmatched junction bases: 11. Sequences were obtained from PBMCs. The clonotype was recovered from a woman aged 18-29 years in good health and CMV-seronegative. The chain carries TRBV5-1 and TRBJ1-2; 7 bases agree with TRBD1. CDR3 region: CASSIRQGDRGYTF. In DNA form, the CDR3 reads TGCGCCAGCAGCATTAGACAGGGTGATCGAGGCTACACCTTC.